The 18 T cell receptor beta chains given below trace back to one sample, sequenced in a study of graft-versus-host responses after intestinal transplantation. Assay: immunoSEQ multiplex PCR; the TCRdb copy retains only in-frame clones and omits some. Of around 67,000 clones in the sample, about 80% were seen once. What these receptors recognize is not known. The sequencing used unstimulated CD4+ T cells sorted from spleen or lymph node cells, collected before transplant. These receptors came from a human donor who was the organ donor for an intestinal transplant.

The CDR3 DNA is TGTGCCAGCAGTTACCCGACGGGGAATGAGCAGTTCTTC. Translated, it gives CASSYPTGNEQFF. This chain links TRBV6-6 with TRBJ2-1, with D possibly TRBD2 on 5 matching bases. The ends were cut back, 2 bases at V and 7 bases at J, with 9 bases in the middle. Germline V gives CDR1 MNHNY, CDR2 SVGAGI (reference sequence). The CDR3 spans 13 residues.

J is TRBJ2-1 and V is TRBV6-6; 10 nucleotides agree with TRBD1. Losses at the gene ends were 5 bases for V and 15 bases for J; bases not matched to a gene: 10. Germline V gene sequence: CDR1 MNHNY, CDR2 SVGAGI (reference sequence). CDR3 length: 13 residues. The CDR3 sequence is CASSRLDRGRSFF. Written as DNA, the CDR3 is TGTGCCAGCAGTCGTCTCGACAGGGGGCGTTCGTTCTTC.

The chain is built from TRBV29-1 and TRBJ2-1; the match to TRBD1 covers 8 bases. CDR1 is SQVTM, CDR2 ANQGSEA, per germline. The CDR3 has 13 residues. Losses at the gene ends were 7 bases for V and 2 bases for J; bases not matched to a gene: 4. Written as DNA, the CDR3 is TGCAGCGCGAACAGGGGGACCTACAATGAGCAGTTCTTC. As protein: CSANRGTYNEQFF.

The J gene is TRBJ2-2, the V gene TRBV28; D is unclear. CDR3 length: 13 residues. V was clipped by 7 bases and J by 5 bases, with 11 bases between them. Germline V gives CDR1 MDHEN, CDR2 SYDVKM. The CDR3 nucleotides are TGTGCCAGCACCTACAGCTCTACCGGGGAGCTGTTTTTT. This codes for CASTYSSTGELFF. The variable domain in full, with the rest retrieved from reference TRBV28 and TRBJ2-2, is DVKVTQSSRYLVKRTGEKVFLECVQDMDHENMFWYRQDPGLGLRLIYFSYDVKMKEKGDIPEGYSVSREKKERFSLILESASTNQTSMYLCASTYSSTGELFFGEGSRLTVL.

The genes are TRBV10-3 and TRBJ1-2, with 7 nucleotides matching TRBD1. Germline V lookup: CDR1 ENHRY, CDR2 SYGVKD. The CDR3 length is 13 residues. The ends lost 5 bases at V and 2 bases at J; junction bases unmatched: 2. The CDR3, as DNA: TGTGCCATCAGTACAGGGGCCAACTATGGCTACACCTTC. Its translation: CAISTGANYGYTF.

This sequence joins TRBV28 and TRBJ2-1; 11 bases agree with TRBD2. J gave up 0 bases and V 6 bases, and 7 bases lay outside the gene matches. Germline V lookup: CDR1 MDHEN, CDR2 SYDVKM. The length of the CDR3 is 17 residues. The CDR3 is CASRTTSGTPSYNEQFF. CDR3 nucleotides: TGTGCCAGCAGAACGACTAGCGGGACTCCCTCCTACAATGAGCAGTTCTTC.

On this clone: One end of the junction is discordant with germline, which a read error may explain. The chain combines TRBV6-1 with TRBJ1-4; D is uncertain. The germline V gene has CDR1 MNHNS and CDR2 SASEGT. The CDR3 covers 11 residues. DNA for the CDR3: TGTGCCAGCAGTGAACTGACTTTTAAGTCGTTT. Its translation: CASSELTFKSF.

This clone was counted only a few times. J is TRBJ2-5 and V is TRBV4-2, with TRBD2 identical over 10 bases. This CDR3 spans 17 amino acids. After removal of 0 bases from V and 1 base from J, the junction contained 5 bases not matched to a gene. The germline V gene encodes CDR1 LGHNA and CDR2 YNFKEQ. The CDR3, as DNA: TGTGCCAGCAGCCAAGAGTTACTAGCGGGGCCCCAAGAGACCCAGTACTTC. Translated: CASSQELLAGPQETQYF.

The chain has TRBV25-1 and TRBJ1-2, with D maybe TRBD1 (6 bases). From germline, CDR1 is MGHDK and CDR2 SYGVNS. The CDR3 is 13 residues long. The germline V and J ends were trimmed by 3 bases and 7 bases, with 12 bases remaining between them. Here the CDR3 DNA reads TGTGCCAGCAGTGATCGCCGGGGGGCTGGCTACACCTTC. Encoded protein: CASSDRRGAGYTF.

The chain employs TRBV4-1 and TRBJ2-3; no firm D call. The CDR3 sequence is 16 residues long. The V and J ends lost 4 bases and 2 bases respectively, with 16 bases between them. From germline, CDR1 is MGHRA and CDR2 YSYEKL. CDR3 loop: CASSLHGAENTDTQYF. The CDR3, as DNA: TGCGCCAGCAGCCTCCATGGTGCGGAAAACACAGATACGCAGTATTTT.

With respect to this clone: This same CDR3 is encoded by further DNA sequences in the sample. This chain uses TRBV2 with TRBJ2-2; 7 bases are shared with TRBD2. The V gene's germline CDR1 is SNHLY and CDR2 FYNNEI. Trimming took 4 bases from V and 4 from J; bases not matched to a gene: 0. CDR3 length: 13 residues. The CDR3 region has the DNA TGTGCCAGCAGTGCGGGGGGCACCGGGGAGCTGTTTTTT. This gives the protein CASSAGGTGELFF.

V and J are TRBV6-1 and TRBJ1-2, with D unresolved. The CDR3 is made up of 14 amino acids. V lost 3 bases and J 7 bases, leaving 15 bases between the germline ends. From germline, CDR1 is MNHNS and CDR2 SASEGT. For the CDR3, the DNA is TGTGCCAGCAGTGACCTATTCACTTACGGTGGCTACACCTTC. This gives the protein CASSDLFTYGGYTF.

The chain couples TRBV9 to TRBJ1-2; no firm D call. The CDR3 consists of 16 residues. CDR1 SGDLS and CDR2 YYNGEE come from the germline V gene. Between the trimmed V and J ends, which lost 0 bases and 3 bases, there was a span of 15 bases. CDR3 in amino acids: CASSVEAEGRYYGYTF. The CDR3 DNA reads TGTGCCAGCAGCGTAGAGGCGGAAGGAAGGTACTATGGCTACACCTTC.

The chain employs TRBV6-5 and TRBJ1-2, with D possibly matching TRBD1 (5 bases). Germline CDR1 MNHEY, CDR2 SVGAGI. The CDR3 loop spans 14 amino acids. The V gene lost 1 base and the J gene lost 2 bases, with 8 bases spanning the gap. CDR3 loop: CASSYFPGNYGYTF. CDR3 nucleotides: TGTGCCAGCAGTTACTTCCCAGGGAACTATGGCTACACCTTC.

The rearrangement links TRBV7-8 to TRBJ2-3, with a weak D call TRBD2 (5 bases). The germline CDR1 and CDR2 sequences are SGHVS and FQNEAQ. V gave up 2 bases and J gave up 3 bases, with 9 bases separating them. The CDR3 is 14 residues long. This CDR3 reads CASSLSGLTDTQYF. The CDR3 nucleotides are TGTGCCAGCAGCTTAAGCGGTCTAACAGATACGCAGTATTTT.

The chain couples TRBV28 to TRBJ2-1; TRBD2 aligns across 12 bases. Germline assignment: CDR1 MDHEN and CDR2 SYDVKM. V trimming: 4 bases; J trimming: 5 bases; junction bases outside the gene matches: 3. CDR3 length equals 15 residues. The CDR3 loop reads CASSSLAGGNNEQFF. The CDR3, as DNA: TGTGCCAGCAGTTCGCTAGCGGGGGGGAACAATGAGCAGTTCTTC.

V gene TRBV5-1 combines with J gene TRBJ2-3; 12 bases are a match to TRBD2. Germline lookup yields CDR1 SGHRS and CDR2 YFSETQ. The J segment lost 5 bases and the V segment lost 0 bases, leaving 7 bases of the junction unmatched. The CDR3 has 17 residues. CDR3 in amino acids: CASSLVPSGGAVDTQYF. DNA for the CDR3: TGCGCCAGCAGCTTGGTGCCTAGCGGGGGGGCAGTAGATACGCAGTATTTT.

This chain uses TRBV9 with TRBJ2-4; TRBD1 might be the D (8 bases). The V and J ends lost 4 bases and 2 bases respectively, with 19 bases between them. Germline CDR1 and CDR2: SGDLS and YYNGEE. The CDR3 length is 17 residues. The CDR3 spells CASSTGQGGASKNIQYF. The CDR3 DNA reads TGTGCCAGCAGCACCGGACAGGGAGGGGCGTCCAAAAACATTCAGTACTTC. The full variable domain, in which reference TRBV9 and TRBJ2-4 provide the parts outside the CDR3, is DSGVTQTPKHLITATGQRVTLRCSPRSGDLSVYWYQQSLDQGLQFLIQYYNGEERAKGNILERFSAQQFPDLHSELNLSSLELGDSALYFCASSTGQGGASKNIQYFGAGTRLSVL.